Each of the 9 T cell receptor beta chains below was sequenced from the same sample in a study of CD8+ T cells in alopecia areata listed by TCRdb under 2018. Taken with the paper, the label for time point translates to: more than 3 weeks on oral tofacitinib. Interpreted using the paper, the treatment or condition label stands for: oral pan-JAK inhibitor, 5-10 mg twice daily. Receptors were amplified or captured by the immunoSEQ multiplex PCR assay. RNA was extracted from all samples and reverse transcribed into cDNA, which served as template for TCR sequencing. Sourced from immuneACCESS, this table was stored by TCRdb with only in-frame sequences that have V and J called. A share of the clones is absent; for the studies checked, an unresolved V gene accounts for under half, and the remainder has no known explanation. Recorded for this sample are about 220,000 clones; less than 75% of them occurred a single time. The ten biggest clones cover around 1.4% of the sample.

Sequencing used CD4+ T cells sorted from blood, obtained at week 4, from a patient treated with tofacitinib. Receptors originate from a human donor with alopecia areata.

The CDR3 protein is CSVKGGLNTYEQYF. CDR3 nucleotides: TGCAGCGTGAAGGGGGGGCTGAACACCTACGAGCAGTACTTC. J is TRBJ2-7 and V is TRBV29-1, with D maybe TRBD2 (7 bases). Germline V gene data show CDR1 as SQVTM and CDR2 as ANQGSEA. There are 14 residues in the CDR3. The V gene lost 6 bases and the J gene lost 2 bases, with 17 bases spanning the gap.

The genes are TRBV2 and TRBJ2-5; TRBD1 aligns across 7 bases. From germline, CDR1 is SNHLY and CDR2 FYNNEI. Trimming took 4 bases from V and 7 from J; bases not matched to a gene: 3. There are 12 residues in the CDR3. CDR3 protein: CASSADRLTQYF. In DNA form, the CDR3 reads TGTGCCAGCAGTGCGGACAGGTTGACCCAGTACTTC.

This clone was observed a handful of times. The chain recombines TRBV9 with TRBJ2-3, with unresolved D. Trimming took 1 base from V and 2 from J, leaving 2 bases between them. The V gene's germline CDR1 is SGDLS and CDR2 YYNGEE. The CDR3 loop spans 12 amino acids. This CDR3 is CASSVYTDTQYF. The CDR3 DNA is TGTGCCAGCAGCGTATACACAGATACGCAGTATTTT. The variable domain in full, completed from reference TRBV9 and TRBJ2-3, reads DSGVTQTPKHLITATGQRVTLRCSPRSGDLSVYWYQQSLDQGLQFLIQYYNGEERAKGNILERFSAQQFPDLHSELNLSSLELGDSALYFCASSVYTDTQYFGPGTRLTVL.

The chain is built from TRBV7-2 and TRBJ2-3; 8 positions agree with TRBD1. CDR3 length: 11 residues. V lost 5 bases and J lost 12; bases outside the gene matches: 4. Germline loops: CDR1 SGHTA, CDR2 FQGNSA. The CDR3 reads CASSPGTGQYF. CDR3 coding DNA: TGTGCCAGCAGCCCTGGGACAGGACAGTATTTT.

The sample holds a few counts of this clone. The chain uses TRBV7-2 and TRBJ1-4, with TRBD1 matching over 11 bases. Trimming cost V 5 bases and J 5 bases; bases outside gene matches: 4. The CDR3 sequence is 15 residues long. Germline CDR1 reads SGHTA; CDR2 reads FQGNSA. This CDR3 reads CASSDGTGGNEKLFF. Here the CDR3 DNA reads TGTGCCAGCAGCGACGGGACAGGGGGGAATGAAAAACTGTTTTTT. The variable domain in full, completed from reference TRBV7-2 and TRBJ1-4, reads GAGVSQSPSNKVTEKGKDVELRCDPISGHTALYWYRQSLGQGLEFLIYFQGNSAPDKSGLPSDRFSAERTGGSVSTLTIQRTQQEDSAVYLCASSDGTGGNEKLFFGSGTQLSVL.

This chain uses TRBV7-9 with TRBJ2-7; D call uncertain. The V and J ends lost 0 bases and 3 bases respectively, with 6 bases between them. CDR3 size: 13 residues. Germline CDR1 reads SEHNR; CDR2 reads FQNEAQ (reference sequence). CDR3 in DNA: TGTGCCAGCAGCTTAGCGCTGGTCTACGAGCAGTACTTC. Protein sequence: CASSLALVYEQYF. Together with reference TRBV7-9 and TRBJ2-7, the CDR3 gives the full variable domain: DTGVSQNPRHKITKRGQNVTFRCDPISEHNRLYWYRQTLGQGPEFLTYFQNEAQLEKSRLLSDRFSAERPKGSFSTLEIQRTEQGDSAMYLCASSLALVYEQYFGPGTRLTVT.

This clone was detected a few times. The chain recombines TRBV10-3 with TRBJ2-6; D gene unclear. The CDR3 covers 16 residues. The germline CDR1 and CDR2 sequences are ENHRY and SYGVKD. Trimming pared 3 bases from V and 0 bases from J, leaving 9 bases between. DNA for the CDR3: TGTGCCATCAGTGAACGCTCAGTCTCTGGGGCCAACGTCCTGACTTTC. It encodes CAISERSVSGANVLTF.

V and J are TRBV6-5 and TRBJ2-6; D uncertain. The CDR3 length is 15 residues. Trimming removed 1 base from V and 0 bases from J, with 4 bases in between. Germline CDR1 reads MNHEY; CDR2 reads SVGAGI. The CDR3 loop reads CASSYYSSGANVLTF. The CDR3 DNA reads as TGTGCCAGCAGTTACTACAGCTCTGGGGCCAACGTCCTGACTTTC.

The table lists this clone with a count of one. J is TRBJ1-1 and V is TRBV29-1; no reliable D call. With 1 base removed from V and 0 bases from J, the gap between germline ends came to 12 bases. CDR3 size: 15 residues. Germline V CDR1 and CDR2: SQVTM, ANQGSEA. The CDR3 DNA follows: TGCAGCGTTGAAGTCTTAGAAGGGATGAACACTGAAGCTTTCTTT. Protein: CSVEVLEGMNTEAFF.